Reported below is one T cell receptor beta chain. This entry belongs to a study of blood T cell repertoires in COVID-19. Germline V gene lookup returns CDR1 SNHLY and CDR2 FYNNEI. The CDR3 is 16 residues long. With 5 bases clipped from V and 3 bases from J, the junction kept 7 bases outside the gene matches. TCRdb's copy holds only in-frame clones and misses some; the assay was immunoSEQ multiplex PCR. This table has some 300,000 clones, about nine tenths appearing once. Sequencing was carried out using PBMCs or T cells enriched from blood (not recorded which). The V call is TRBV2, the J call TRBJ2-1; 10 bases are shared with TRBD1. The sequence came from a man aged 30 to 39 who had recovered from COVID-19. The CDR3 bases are TGTGCCAGCAGTAGGGACAGGGGAGGATACTACAATGAGCAGTTCTTC. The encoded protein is CASSRDRGGYYNEQFF.